Below, one TCR beta chain is given with its context. RNA, at roughly 0.45 to 1 ug, was reverse transcribed with random hexamers. In TCRdb, the immunoSEQ multiplex PCR reads were re-called with MiXCR into one record per CDR3 protein. Of more than 95,000 distinct CDR3 sequences in the sample, around 94% were seen once. With 4 bases clipped from V and 2 bases from J, the junction kept 13 bases outside the gene matches. CDR3 length equals 17 residues. The germline V gene has CDR1 SQVTM and CDR2 ANQGSEA. The record originates from a study of CD8 T cells in Susac syndrome. V and J are TRBV29-1 and TRBJ2-7, with 11 bases that match TRBD2. This TCR was sampled from a human donor with Susac syndrome. Sequencing used CD8+ T cells from PBMCs. CDR3 nucleotides: TGCAGCGTTGTAGGGACTAGCGGTGCAAAGGGGGCCTACGAGCAGTACTTC. Translating it yields CSVVGTSGAKGAYEQYF.